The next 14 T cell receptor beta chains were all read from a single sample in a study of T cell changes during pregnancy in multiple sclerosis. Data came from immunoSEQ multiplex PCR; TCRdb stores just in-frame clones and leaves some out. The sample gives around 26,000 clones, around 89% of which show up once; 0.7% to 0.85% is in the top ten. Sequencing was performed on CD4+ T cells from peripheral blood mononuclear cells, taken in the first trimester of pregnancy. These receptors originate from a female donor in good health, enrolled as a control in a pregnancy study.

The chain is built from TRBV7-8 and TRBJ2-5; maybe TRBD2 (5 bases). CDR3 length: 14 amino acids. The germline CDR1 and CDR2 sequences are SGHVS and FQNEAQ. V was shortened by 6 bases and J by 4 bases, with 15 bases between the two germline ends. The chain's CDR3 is CASRDYTGIETQYF. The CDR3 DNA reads TGTGCCAGCAGAGACTACACGGGTATAGAGACCCAGTACTTC.

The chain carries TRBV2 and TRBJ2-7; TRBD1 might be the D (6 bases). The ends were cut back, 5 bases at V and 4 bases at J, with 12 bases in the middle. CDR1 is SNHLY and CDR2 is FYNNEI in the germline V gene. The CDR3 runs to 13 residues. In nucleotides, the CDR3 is TGTGCCAGCAGTTTGACAGGACTTTACGAGCAGTACTTC. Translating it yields CASSLTGLYEQYF.

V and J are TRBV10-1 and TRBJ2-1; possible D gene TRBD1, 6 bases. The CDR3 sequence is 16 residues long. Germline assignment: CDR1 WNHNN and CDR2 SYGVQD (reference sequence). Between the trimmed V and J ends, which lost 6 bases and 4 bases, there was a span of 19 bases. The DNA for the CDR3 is TGCGCCAGCAGAGTTCTTTCGACAGGAAGGTACAATGAGCAGTTCTTC. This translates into CASRVLSTGRYNEQFF.

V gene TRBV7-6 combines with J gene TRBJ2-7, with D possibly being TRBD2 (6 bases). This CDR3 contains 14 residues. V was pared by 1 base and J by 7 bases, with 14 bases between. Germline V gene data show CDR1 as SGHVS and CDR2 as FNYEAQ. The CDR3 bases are TGTGCCAGCAGCTTAGACGGTTTACGGGGGGAGCAGTACTTC. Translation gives CASSLDGLRGEQYF.

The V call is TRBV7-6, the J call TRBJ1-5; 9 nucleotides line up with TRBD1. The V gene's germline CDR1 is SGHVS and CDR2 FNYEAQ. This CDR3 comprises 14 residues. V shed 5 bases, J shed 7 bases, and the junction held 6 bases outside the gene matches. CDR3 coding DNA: TGTGCCAGCAGCGCACAGGGGGCGCAACAGCCCCAGCATTTT. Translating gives CASSAQGAQQPQHF.

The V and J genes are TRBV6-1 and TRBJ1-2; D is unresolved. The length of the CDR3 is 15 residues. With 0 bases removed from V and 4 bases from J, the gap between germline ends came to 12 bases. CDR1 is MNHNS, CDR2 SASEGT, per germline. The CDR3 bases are TGTGCCAGCAGTGAAGCGCGGCAGTATTCCTATGGCTACACCTTC. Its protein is CASSEARQYSYGYTF.

The CDR3 spells CAISERGAPTDEQYF. As DNA, the CDR3 is TGTGCCATCAGTGAGCGGGGGGCCCCTACTGACGAGCAGTACTTC. The V and J genes are TRBV10-3 and TRBJ2-7; D might be TRBD2 (7 bases). V dropped 2 bases and J dropped 5 bases, with 16 bases sitting between them. From germline, CDR1 is ENHRY and CDR2 SYGVKD. The CDR3 has 15 residues.

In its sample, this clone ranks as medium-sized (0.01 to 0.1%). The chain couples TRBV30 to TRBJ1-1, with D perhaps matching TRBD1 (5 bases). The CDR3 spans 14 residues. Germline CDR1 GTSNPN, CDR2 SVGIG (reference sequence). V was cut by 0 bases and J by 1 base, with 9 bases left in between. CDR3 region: CAWSVQARNTEAFF. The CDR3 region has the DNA TGTGCCTGGAGTGTACAGGCCCGGAACACTGAAGCTTTCTTT.

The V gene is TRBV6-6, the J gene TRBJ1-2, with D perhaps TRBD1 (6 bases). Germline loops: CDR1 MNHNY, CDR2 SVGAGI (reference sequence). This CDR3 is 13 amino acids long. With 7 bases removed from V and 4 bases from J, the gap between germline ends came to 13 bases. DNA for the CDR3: TGTGCCAGCAACCCGGACAGTCCCTATGGCTACACCTTC. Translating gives CASNPDSPYGYTF.

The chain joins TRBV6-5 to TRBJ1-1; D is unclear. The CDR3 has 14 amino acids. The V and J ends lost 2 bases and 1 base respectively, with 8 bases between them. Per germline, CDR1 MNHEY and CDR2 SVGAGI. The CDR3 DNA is TGTGCCAGCAGTTACCTCGGTACGAACACTGAAGCTTTCTTT. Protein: CASSYLGTNTEAFF.

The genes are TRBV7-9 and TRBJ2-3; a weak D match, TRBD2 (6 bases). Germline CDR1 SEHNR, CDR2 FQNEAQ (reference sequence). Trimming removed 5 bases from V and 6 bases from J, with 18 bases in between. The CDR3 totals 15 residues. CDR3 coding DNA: TGTGCCAGCAGCCCCAAAATGAGGCTAGCGGATACGCAGTATTTT. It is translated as CASSPKMRLADTQYF.

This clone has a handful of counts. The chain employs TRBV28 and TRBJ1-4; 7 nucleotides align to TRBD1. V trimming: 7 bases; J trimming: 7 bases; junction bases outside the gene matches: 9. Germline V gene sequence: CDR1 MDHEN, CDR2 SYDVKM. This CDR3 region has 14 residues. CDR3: CASTTRQGVEKLFF. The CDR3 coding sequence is TGTGCCAGCACCACGAGACAGGGAGTTGAAAAACTGTTTTTT.

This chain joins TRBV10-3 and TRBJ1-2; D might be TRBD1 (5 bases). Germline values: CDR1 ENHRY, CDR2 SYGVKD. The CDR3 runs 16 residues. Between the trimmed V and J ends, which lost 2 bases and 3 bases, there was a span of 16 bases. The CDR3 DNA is TGTGCCATCAGTGAGACGAGGGCGGGGGGTGACTATGGCTACACCTTC. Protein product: CAISETRAGGDYGYTF.

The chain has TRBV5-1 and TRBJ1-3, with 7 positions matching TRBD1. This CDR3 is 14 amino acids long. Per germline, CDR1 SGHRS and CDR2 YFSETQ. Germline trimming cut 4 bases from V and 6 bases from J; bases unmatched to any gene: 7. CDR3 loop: CASSDRVGANTIYF. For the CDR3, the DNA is TGCGCCAGCAGCGACAGGGTTGGTGCAAACACCATATATTTT.